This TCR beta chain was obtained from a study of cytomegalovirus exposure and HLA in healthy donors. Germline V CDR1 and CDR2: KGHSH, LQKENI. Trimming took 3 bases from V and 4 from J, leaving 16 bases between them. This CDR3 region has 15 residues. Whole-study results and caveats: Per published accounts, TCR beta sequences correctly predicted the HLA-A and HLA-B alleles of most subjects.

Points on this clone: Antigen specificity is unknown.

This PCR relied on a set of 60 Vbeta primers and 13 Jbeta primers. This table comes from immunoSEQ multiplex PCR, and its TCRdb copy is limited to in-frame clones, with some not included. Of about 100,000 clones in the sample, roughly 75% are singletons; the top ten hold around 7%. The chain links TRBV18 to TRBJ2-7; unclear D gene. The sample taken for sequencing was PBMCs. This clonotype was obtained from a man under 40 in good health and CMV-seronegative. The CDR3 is CASSPHTGNGYEQYF. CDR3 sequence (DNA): TGTGCCAGCTCACCGCACACGGGTAATGGGTACGAGCAGTACTTC.